Shown below are 22 T cell receptor beta chains from a single sample sequenced in a study of T-cell reconstitution after alpha-beta-depleted transplantation in children. Using unique molecular identifiers, the investigators prepared the TCRbeta library. Each CDR3 protein is one row after TCRdb ran MiXCR on the PCR reads. The sample includes some 490,000 distinct CDR3 sequences, roughly an eighth of them seen just once. The starting material was PBMCs from the stem cell graft donor, obtained from the stem cell graft. The receptors shown here come from a human donor who donated a stem cell graft to a child with combined immunodeficiency.

The chain uses TRBV5-1 and TRBJ1-4; 9 bases are a match to TRBD1. CDR3 length: 13 residues. V was clipped by 0 bases and J by 10 bases; unmatched bases: 1. Germline CDR1 is SGHRS and CDR2 is YFSETQ. CDR3 coding DNA: TGCGCCAGCAGCTTGGGGGGACAGGGAAAACTGTTTTTT. Protein sequence: CASSLGGQGKLFF.

This clonotype was seen ten or more times. V gene TRBV12-3 or TRBV12-4 combines with J gene TRBJ2-1, with 7 bases aligning to TRBD2. Losses at the gene ends were 6 bases for V and 5 bases for J; bases not matched to a gene: 4. The CDR3 sequence is 13 residues long. CDR3 nucleotide sequence: TGTGCCAGCAGGTCCCTAGCGGACAATGAGCAGTTCTTC. This translates into CASRSLADNEQFF.

The table lists this clonotype with many counts. V usage is TRBV6-1 and J usage is TRBJ2-2, with D possibly called TRBD1 or TRBD2 (5 bases each). This CDR3 spans 16 amino acids. In germline, CDR1 is MNHNS, CDR2 SASEGT. With 4 bases removed from V and 1 base from J, the gap between germline ends came to 13 bases. Here the CDR3 reads CASSVARDENTGELFF. The CDR3 region has the DNA TGTGCCAGCAGTGTTGCCCGGGACGAGAACACCGGGGAGCTGTTTTTT.

This clonotype showed up just a few times. J is TRBJ1-4 and V is TRBV29-1, with D possibly being TRBD1 (5 bases). Trimming removed 4 bases from V and 7 bases from J, with 13 bases in between. Per germline, CDR1 SQVTM and CDR2 ANQGSEA. The CDR3 runs to 13 residues. CDR3 residues: CSVGGDLGEKLFF. The DNA of the CDR3 is TGCAGCGTTGGGGGGGATTTGGGTGAAAAACTGTTTTTT.

This chain joins TRBV12-3 or TRBV12-4 and TRBJ1-5; perhaps TRBD1 as D (5 bases). The CDR3 is 15 residues long. Trimming removed 3 bases at V and 3 bases at J, with 12 bases between. The CDR3: CASSFGAASNQPQHF. Here the CDR3 DNA reads TGTGCCAGCAGTTTCGGGGCGGCCTCCAATCAGCCCCAGCATTTT.

This chain joins TRBV27 and TRBJ2-1; TRBD1 aligns across 9 bases. Germline CDR1 is MNHEY and CDR2 is SMNVEV (reference sequence). The CDR3 consists of 16 residues. After removal of 6 bases from V and 7 bases from J, the junction contained 13 bases not matched to a gene. Here the CDR3 reads CASRNRWDRVENEQFF. The CDR3, as DNA: TGTGCCAGCAGGAATAGGTGGGACAGGGTAGAAAATGAGCAGTTCTTC.

This clonotype was seen only a few times. This chain joins TRBV12-3 or TRBV12-4 and TRBJ2-1; 9 bases map to TRBD2. The CDR3 length is 15 residues. The trim removed 3 bases at V and 6 bases at J, leaving 6 bases unmatched. CDR3 region: CASSFAGGPPNEQFF. The CDR3 DNA sequence: TGTGCCAGCAGTTTCGCGGGAGGGCCCCCCAATGAGCAGTTCTTC.

This clonotype appeared a few times. The genes are TRBV12-3 or TRBV12-4 and TRBJ2-1; 11 bases align to TRBD2. This CDR3 contains 15 residues. V was clipped by 3 bases and J by 4 bases; unmatched bases: 2. In DNA, the CDR3 is TGTGCCAGCAGTTTTAGCGGGAGGGGGTACAATGAGCAGTTCTTC. Translated: CASSFSGRGYNEQFF.

This clonotype was found a few times. This chain connects TRBV6-9 to TRBJ1-4, with D hard to call. There are 17 residues in the CDR3. Germline loops: CDR1 MNHGY, CDR2 SVAAGI. V dropped 8 bases and J dropped 8 bases, with 27 bases sitting between them. The CDR3 DNA sequence: TGTGCCAGCCTCAGGTTTTTCAGGCGCCGAGCAGACGAAAAACTGTTTTTT. Translating gives CASLRFFRRRADEKLFF.

In this sample, this clonotype turned up a few times. This sequence joins TRBV6-2 or TRBV6-3 and TRBJ1-5, with unresolved D. Deletions cut 6 bases from V and 5 bases from J, with 14 bases between. The length of the CDR3 is 14 residues. Germline loops: CDR1 MNHEY, CDR2 SVGEGT. The DNA for the CDR3 is TGTGCCAGCAGCCAAACCGACGACTATCAGCCCCAGCATTTT. It specifies CASSQTDDYQPQHF.

This clonotype was recorded many times. V is TRBV12-3 or TRBV12-4 and J is TRBJ1-5; no firm D call. The length of the CDR3 is 14 residues. Trimming took off 5 bases at V and 0 bases at J, with 8 bases between the two ends. The CDR3 reads CASSALYSNQPQHF. CDR3 coding DNA: TGTGCCAGCAGTGCCCTTTATAGCAATCAGCCCCAGCATTTT.

The gene calls are TRBV7-9 and TRBJ2-5; TRBD2 matches at 14 bases. V lost 3 bases to trimming and J lost 5 bases; unmatched junction nucleotides: 5. Germline-derived CDR1 and CDR2 are SEHNR and FQNEAQ (reference sequence). This CDR3 spans 16 amino acids. Here the CDR3 DNA reads TGTGCCAGCAGCTTTCCGGGACTAGCGGGAGAGGAGACCCAGTACTTC. Amino acids: CASSFPGLAGEETQYF.

This clonotype was observed a few times. V gene TRBV12-3 or TRBV12-4 combines with J gene TRBJ1-5; D gene ambiguous. The CDR3 length is 13 residues. V lost 8 bases and J lost 1, with 9 bases in between. The CDR3, as DNA: TGTGCCAGCGCCCGCAGAAGCAATCAGCCCCAGCATTTT. It is translated as CASARRSNQPQHF.

The chain joins TRBV6-5 to TRBJ2-1; D is undetermined. The CDR3 totals 13 residues. Per the germline V gene, CDR1 is MNHEY and CDR2 is SVGAGI. Trimming removed 0 bases from V and 10 bases from J, with 10 bases in between. The CDR3 loop is CASSYSEAKEQFF. The CDR3 region has the DNA TGTGCCAGCAGTTACTCTGAGGCTAAGGAGCAGTTCTTC.

This clonotype was seen repeatedly, ten times or more. This sequence joins TRBV29-1 and TRBJ2-1; 12 nucleotides agree with TRBD2. The CDR3 sequence is 14 residues long. Per the germline V gene, CDR1 is SQVTM and CDR2 is ANQGSEA. V lost 3 bases and J lost 7; bases outside the gene matches: 4. The CDR3 DNA follows: TGCAGCGTTGATAGGCTAGCGGGAGGGAATGAGCAGTTCTTC. Translating it yields CSVDRLAGGNEQFF.

The sample holds a few counts of this clonotype. The chain has TRBV29-1 and TRBJ1-6; 7 bases agree with TRBD1. V shed 4 bases and J 10 bases; nucleotides not matched to a gene: 7. The length of the CDR3 is 13 residues. CDR1 SQVTM and CDR2 ANQGSEA come from the germline V gene. CDR3 sequence (DNA): TGCAGCGTTGGAGCAGGGGGACGGTCACCCCTCCACTTT. Translation gives CSVGAGGRSPLHF.

This clonotype was counted between two and nine times. V gene TRBV15 combines with J gene TRBJ2-2; D may match TRBD1 or TRBD2 (6 bases each). CDR1 and CDR2 (germline): LNHNV, YYDKDF (reference sequence). Trimming took 5 bases from V and 3 from J, leaving 16 bases between them. This CDR3 contains 16 residues. CDR3 nucleotides: TGTGCCACCAGCGACCCGAGAAGGGGGGACACCGGGGAGCTGTTTTTT. Amino acids: CATSDPRRGDTGELFF.

This clonotype came up a few times. The chain combines TRBV7-9 with TRBJ2-5, with TRBD2 matching 14 bases. CDR3 length: 16 amino acids. Per the germline V gene, CDR1 is SEHNR and CDR2 is FQNEAQ (reference sequence). Losses at the gene ends were 3 bases for V and 5 bases for J; bases not matched to a gene: 5. The CDR3 here is CASSLTSGRVRETQYF. CDR3 sequence (DNA): TGTGCCAGCAGCTTGACTAGCGGGAGGGTTCGGGAGACCCAGTACTTC.

The chain recombines TRBV5-1 with TRBJ2-1, with a possible D match to TRBD1 (7 bases). CDR1 is SGHRS and CDR2 is YFSETQ in the germline V gene. Trimming removed 4 bases at V and 10 bases at J, with 21 bases between. The CDR3 contains 15 residues. As DNA, the CDR3 is TGCGCCAGCAGCCCCGTGGAGGGGGCGATGGGGGAGCAGTTCTTC. Amino acid sequence: CASSPVEGAMGEQFF.

Details on this clonotype: A single base separates this from a much larger clone, so it may be a read error. CDR3 in amino acids: CASRPRGTGTHTQYF. As DNA, the CDR3 is TGTGCCAGCAGACCCAGAGGGACAGGCACACATACGCAGTATTTT. This chain links TRBV6-2 or TRBV6-3 with TRBJ2-3, with 8 bases fitting TRBD1. Germline V gene data show CDR1 as MNHEY and CDR2 as SVGEGT. The CDR3 has 15 residues.

The chain employs TRBV12-3 or TRBV12-4 and TRBJ2-4, with D possibly being TRBD2 (6 bases). The V and J ends lost 6 bases and 3 bases respectively, with 9 bases between them. The CDR3 totals 13 residues. The CDR3 nucleotides are TGTGCCAGCAGCCTCGGGGGCAAAAACATTCAGTACTTC. Its translation is CASSLGGKNIQYF.

This sequence joins TRBV25-1 and TRBJ2-7; TRBD1 matches 8 bases. CDR1 is MGHDK and CDR2 is SYGVNS in the germline V gene. This CDR3 is 16 amino acids long. The ends lost 4 bases at V and 6 bases at J; junction bases unmatched: 14. CDR3 amino acids: CASSVAGQGGASEQYF. The DNA for the CDR3 is TGTGCCAGCAGTGTAGCTGGACAGGGCGGAGCATCCGAGCAGTACTTC.